Listed here are 13 T cell receptor beta chains from one sample, sequenced in a study of blood T cell repertoires in COVID-19. Generated by immunoSEQ multiplex PCR, the TCRdb table keeps only in-frame clones and is missing some. The sample carries around 150,000 clones, 85% recorded once. The specimen was peripheral blood. The origin of the receptors is a man between 40 and 49 years old with acute or convalescent COVID-19.

The gene calls are TRBV4-1 and TRBJ1-4; D is unclear. CDR3 size: 15 residues. The V end was cut by 1 base, the J end by 7 bases, with 13 bases between. Germline V lookup: CDR1 MGHRA, CDR2 YSYEKL. CDR3 protein: CASSQARGGTEKLFF. Written as DNA, the CDR3 is TGCGCCAGCAGCCAAGCTAGAGGAGGAACTGAAAAACTGTTTTTT.

V is TRBV30 and J is TRBJ2-4; possibly TRBD1 for D (6 bases). The CDR3 is 13 residues long. The V gene lost 4 bases and the J gene lost 4 bases, with 11 bases spanning the gap. Germline lookup yields CDR1 GTSNPN and CDR2 SVGIG (reference sequence). Written as DNA, the CDR3 is TGTGCCTGGAACTCAGGGGCAAAAAACATTCAGTACTTC. Its translation: CAWNSGAKNIQYF.

This clone appeared once. The chain employs TRBV9 and TRBJ2-5; TRBD1 might be the D (5 bases). V lost 3 bases and J lost 4, with 13 bases in between. This CDR3 contains 14 residues. Germline CDR1 is SGDLS and CDR2 is YYNGEE. CDR3 nucleotide sequence: TGTGCCAGCAGCGGACTCGGTCAGGGAGAGACCCAGTACTTC. This sequence encodes CASSGLGQGETQYF. Complete variable domain (other parts from reference TRBV9 and TRBJ2-5): DSGVTQTPKHLITATGQRVTLRCSPRSGDLSVYWYQQSLDQGLQFLIQYYNGEERAKGNILERFSAQQFPDLHSELNLSSLELGDSALYFCASSGLGQGETQYFGPGTRLLVL.

The chain couples TRBV4-1 to TRBJ1-6; D is undetermined. The CDR3 has 15 amino acids. Trimming removed 2 bases at V and 6 bases at J, with 11 bases between. Germline lookup yields CDR1 MGHRA and CDR2 YSYEKL. The CDR3 region has the DNA TGCGCCAGCAGCCAACCTGTCCCACTTAATTCACCCCTCCACTTT. Amino acid sequence: CASSQPVPLNSPLHF.

The V call is TRBV9, the J call TRBJ2-2; D not certain. This CDR3 region has 11 residues. The ends were cut back, 1 base at V and 7 bases at J, with 2 bases in the middle. CDR1 and CDR2 from the germline V gene are SGDLS and YYNGEE. The CDR3 protein is CASSVHGELFF. The CDR3 DNA is TGTGCCAGCAGCGTACACGGGGAGCTGTTTTTT. The entire variable domain, with the rest obtained from reference TRBV9 and TRBJ2-2, is as follows: DSGVTQTPKHLITATGQRVTLRCSPRSGDLSVYWYQQSLDQGLQFLIQYYNGEERAKGNILERFSAQQFPDLHSELNLSSLELGDSALYFCASSVHGELFFGEGSRLTVL.

Here the CDR3 reads CASTVTGGSTDTQYF. For the CDR3, the DNA is TGTGCCAGTACGGTGACAGGGGGAAGCACAGATACGCAGTATTTT. This chain links TRBV25-1 with TRBJ2-3, with 9 positions matching TRBD1. This CDR3 contains 15 residues. Germline V gene data show CDR1 as MGHDK and CDR2 as SYGVNS. V was clipped by 9 bases and J by 0 bases; unmatched bases: 7.

This rearrangement joins TRBV18 to TRBJ2-1, with 14 positions matching TRBD2. V dropped 3 bases and J dropped 4; count of bases not matched to a gene: 2. The CDR3 has 16 amino acids. CDR1 and CDR2 (germline): KGHSH, LQKENI. This CDR3 is CASSPTSGGGYNEQFF. DNA of the CDR3: TGTGCCAGCTCACCGACTAGCGGGGGGGGTTACAATGAGCAGTTCTTC.

This chain links TRBV28 with TRBJ1-5, with D uncertain. V was trimmed by 7 bases and J by 6 bases, leaving 13 bases between them. CDR1 and CDR2 from the germline V gene are MDHEN and SYDVKM. The CDR3 totals 13 residues. CDR3 in amino acids: CASTAGVAQPQHF. The CDR3 DNA reads as TGTGCCAGCACGGCCGGGGTGGCTCAGCCCCAGCATTTT.

The chain couples TRBV5-1 to TRBJ2-5; 11 nucleotides align to TRBD2. V trimming: 4 bases; J trimming: 2 bases; junction bases outside the gene matches: 4. The CDR3 covers 15 residues. Germline V lookup: CDR1 SGHRS, CDR2 YFSETQ. The CDR3 coding sequence is TGCGCCAGCAGCCGTGGGACTAGCGGACAAGAGACCCAGTACTTC. Translating gives CASSRGTSGQETQYF.

This clone has just one count. The chain links TRBV5-8 to TRBJ1-1; perhaps TRBD1 as D (5 bases). Germline V gene lookup returns CDR1 SGHTS and CDR2 YDEGEE. Trimming pared 4 bases from V and 2 bases from J, leaving 12 bases between. This CDR3 region has 14 residues. In nucleotides, the CDR3 is TGTGCCAGCAGCCCCAACGACAGAAACACTGAAGCTTTCTTT. It translates to CASSPNDRNTEAFF.

This chain links TRBV20-1 with TRBJ1-2; a possible D gene is TRBD1 (6 bases). The CDR3 runs to 16 residues. CDR1 DFQATT and CDR2 SNEGSKA come from the germline V gene (reference sequence). V was pared by 3 bases and J by 4 bases, with 21 bases between. The CDR3 nucleotides are TGCAGTGCTAGTGATCCAGGGGCTATCCGTTCCTATGGCTACACCTTC. It encodes CSASDPGAIRSYGYTF.

The J gene is TRBJ2-3, the V gene TRBV6-6; 13 nucleotides match TRBD2. This CDR3 comprises 17 residues. V gave up 5 bases and J gave up 0 bases; unmatched junction bases: 5. CDR1 and CDR2 (germline): MNHNY, SVGAGI (reference sequence). This CDR3 reads CASSLLGLAGSTDTQYF. Written as DNA, the CDR3 is TGTGCCAGCAGTCTACTGGGACTAGCGGGGAGCACAGATACGCAGTATTTT.

The V and J genes are TRBV25-1 and TRBJ2-2; 8 bases fit TRBD1. There are 15 residues in the CDR3. Germline V gene lookup returns CDR1 MGHDK and CDR2 SYGVNS. Losses at the gene ends were 4 bases for V and 5 bases for J; bases not matched to a gene: 6. The CDR3 loop reads CASSGATGVTGELFF. The CDR3 DNA is TGTGCCAGCAGTGGGGCGACAGGGGTAACCGGGGAGCTGTTTTTT. The full variable domain, its missing parts supplied by reference TRBV25-1 and TRBJ2-2, is EADIYQTPRYLVIGTGKKITLECSQTMGHDKMYWYQQDPGMELHLIHYSYGVNSTEKGDLSSESTVSRIRTEHFPLTLESARPSHTSQYLCASSGATGVTGELFFGEGSRLTVL.